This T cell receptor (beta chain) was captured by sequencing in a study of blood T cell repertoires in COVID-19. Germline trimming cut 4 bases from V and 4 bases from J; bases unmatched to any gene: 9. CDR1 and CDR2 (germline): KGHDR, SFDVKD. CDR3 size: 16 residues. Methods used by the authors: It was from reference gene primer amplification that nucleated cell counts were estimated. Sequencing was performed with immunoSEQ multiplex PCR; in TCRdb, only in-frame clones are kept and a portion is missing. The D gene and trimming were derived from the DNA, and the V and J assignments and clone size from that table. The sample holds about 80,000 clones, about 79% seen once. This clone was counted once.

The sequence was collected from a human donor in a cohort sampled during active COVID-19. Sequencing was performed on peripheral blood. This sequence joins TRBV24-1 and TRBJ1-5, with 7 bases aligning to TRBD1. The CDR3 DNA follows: TGTGCCACCAGTGAGGCGACAGGGAAGATAAATCAGCCCCAGCATTTT. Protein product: CATSEATGKINQPQHF.